These T cell receptor beta chains were read from a single sample in a study of blood T cells in healthy people across ages. TCRdb re-called the 5' RACE reads with MiXCR, one entry per CDR3 protein. The sample records some 1,800,000 distinct CDR3 sequences, approximately 40% being singletons. The sequenced material came from blood. These TCRs come from a human donor in good health. Both conserved end residues are part of each CDR3. D genes are given only for firm matches. Size is stated for part of the rows, as once, few or many counts, or as a class when the clone is expanded.

j_call d_call v_call clone_size cdr3_aa cdr3_nt
TRBJ1-1 NA TRBV7-2 NA CASSLARERAEAFF TGTGCCAGCAGCTTAGCGCGGGAGAGGGCTGAAGCTTTCTTT
TRBJ2-3 NA TRBV7-2 NA CASSLVNGRTDTQYF TGTGCCAGCAGCTTAGTAAATGGCCGCACAGATACGCAGTATTTT
TRBJ2-7 TRBD1 TRBV3-1 NA CASKGQGSGQYF TGTGCCAGCAAGGGACAGGGGTCTGGGCAGTACTTC
TRBJ2-7 NA TRBV6-2/TRBV6-3 NA CASSLISQGPLSHEQYF TGTGCCAGCAGCCTCATATCGCAGGGCCCCTTGAGCCACGAGCAGTACTTC
TRBJ1-6 NA TRBV11-3 NA CASSLASSHNSPLHF TGTGCCAGCAGCTTAGCCAGCTCTCACAATTCACCCCTCCACTTT
TRBJ2-7 NA TRBV11-1 few CASSSEGGSYEQYF TGTGCCAGCAGCTCCGAGGGGGGCTCCTACGAGCAGTACTTC
TRBJ2-5 NA TRBV3-1 few CASSLLQGSGETQYF TGTGCCAGCAGCCTCCTCCAGGGGTCTGGAGAGACCCAGTACTTC
TRBJ1-2 NA TRBV11-2 NA CASSLEPGKDGYTF TGTGCCAGCAGCTTAGAGCCAGGGAAGGATGGCTACACCTTC
TRBJ1-4 NA TRBV5-4 NA CASSLKRGGEKLFF TGTGCCAGCAGCTTGAAGCGGGGAGGTGAAAAACTGTTTTTT
TRBJ1-2 NA TRBV6-2/TRBV6-3 NA CASSPTTGTFSVPYGYTF TGTGCCAGCAGTCCCACAACCGGGACCTTCTCCGTTCCCTATGGCTACACCTTC
TRBJ2-3 NA TRBV5-8 NA CASSLGGTPGTDTQYF TGTGCCAGCAGCTTAGGAGGAACGCCCGGCACAGATACGCAGTATTTT
TRBJ2-7 TRBD2 TRBV7-2 few CASRQTSGSFYEQYF TGTGCCAGCCGACAAACTAGCGGGTCCTTCTACGAGCAGTACTTC
TRBJ1-4 TRBD1 TRBV12-3/TRBV12-4 NA CASRTGATATNEKRFF TGTGCCAGCAGAACAGGGGCAACTGCAACTAATGAAAAACGGTTTTTT
TRBJ2-1 TRBD2 TRBV5-1 many CASSFGSRSGGEQFF TGCGCCAGCAGCTTCGGCAGTAGGTCGGGGGGTGAGCAGTTCTTC
TRBJ2-5 NA TRBV10-3 few CAISKDRIRETQYF TGTGCCATCAGTAAAGACAGGATTCGGGAGACCCAGTACTTC
TRBJ1-2 NA TRBV6-2/TRBV6-3 few CASSYGFRRGYTF TGTGCCAGCAGTTACGGTTTCCGACGTGGCTACACCTTC
TRBJ2-3 TRBD2 TRBV5-1 NA CASSSGTTLGTDTQYF TGCGCCAGCAGCTCCGGGACTACCCTTGGCACAGATACGCAGTATTTT
TRBJ1-2 NA TRBV6-6 few CASTGQMVWGTYGYTF TGTGCCAGCACCGGACAGATGGTTTGGGGCACTTATGGCTACACCTTC
TRBJ2-7 TRBD2 TRBV20-1 few CSALGLAGASGEQYF TGCAGTGCCCTCGGACTAGCGGGGGCCTCAGGCGAGCAGTACTTC
TRBJ2-7 NA TRBV12-5 NA CASAITGGRYEQYF TGTGCTAGTGCAATCACCGGGGGAAGGTACGAGCAGTACTTC
TRBJ2-7 TRBD1 TRBV6-6 few CASSHTTSGTGFHEQYF TGTGCCAGCAGTCACACAACGTCCGGGACAGGGTTTCACGAGCAGTACTTC
TRBJ1-1 NA TRBV5-1 few CASSHVTGTLSLNTEAFF TGCGCCAGCAGCCATGTCACCGGGACATTAAGCCTGAACACTGAAGCTTTCTTT
TRBJ2-1 NA TRBV11-1 NA CASSQSVGGEQFF TGTGCCAGCAGCCAAAGTGTCGGAGGCGAGCAGTTCTTC
TRBJ1-3 NA TRBV5-6 NA CASSTGQLGNTIYF TGTGCCAGCAGCACCGGACAGCTCGGAAACACCATATATTTT
TRBJ2-1 NA TRBV6-4 NA CASRDDAVPKQFF TGTGCCAGCAGGGACGACGCCGTGCCTAAGCAGTTCTTC
TRBJ2-3 NA TRBV27 few CASGVAGTDTQYF TGTGCCAGTGGGGTAGCAGGCACAGATACGCAGTATTTT
TRBJ2-7 NA TRBV7-2 few CASTGRGGALYEQYF TGTGCCAGCACCGGCCGCGGCGGGGCACTCTACGAGCAGTACTTC
TRBJ2-1 TRBD2 TRBV11-2 NA CASSLGSGVGEQFF TGTGCCAGCAGCTTAGGCAGCGGGGTAGGTGAGCAGTTCTTC
TRBJ2-7 NA TRBV4-1 NA CASSHDPGGSYEQYF TGCGCCAGCAGCCATGACCCCGGGGGCTCCTACGAGCAGTACTTC
TRBJ2-5 NA TRBV20-1 NA CSARDQARGGLNQETQYF TGCAGTGCTAGAGATCAAGCCCGCGGCGGGTTAAACCAAGAGACCCAGTACTTC
TRBJ1-2 TRBD1 TRBV7-2 once CASRQTGGNGYTF TGTGCCAGCAGGCAGACAGGGGGTAATGGCTACACCTTC
TRBJ2-1 NA TRBV12-5 few CASATPASYNEQFF TGTGCTAGTGCCACCCCGGCCTCCTACAATGAGCAGTTCTTC
TRBJ1-5 NA TRBV6-5 NA CASSYSGGTQPQHF TGTGCCAGCAGTTACTCCGGGGGGACTCAGCCCCAGCATTTT
TRBJ2-3 TRBD2 TRBV6-2/TRBV6-3 NA CASGLAGGTHTQYF TGTGCCAGCGGGCTAGCGGGGGGAACCCATACGCAGTATTTT
TRBJ2-5 TRBD2 TRBV20-1 many CSARDPLAGVQETQYF TGCAGTGCTAGAGATCCCCTAGCGGGGGTACAAGAGACCCAGTACTTC
TRBJ2-7 NA TRBV3-1 NA CASSLNPRTLYEQYF TGTGCCAGCAGCCTAAACCCTCGAACTCTCTACGAGCAGTACTTC
TRBJ2-3 NA TRBV6-2/TRBV6-3 NA CATEDTTSTDTQYF TGTGCCACCGAGGACACCACTAGCACAGATACGCAGTATTTT
TRBJ2-5 TRBD2 TRBV5-1 NA CASSLGWRGGQETQYF TGCGCCAGCAGCTTGGGTTGGCGGGGGGGCCAAGAGACCCAGTACTTC
TRBJ2-3 NA TRBV20-1 NA CSARDWDNLPDTQYF TGCAGTGCTAGAGATTGGGACAATCTCCCCGATACGCAGTATTTT